The present T cell receptor (beta chain) was sequenced within a study of blood T cell repertoires in COVID-19. Study background: Spain, Italy and the United States supplied samples that represented acute and convalescent COVID-19. T cells, B-cell-depleted T cells, or PBMCs supplied cDNA or gDNA.

The V gene's germline CDR1 is DFQATT and CDR2 SNEGSKA (reference sequence). The CDR3 loop spans 12 amino acids. Trimming took off 3 bases at V and 5 bases at J, with 11 bases between the two ends. Seattle patients were enrolled while actively infected and followed longitudinally. In the authors' methods: Nucleated cell counts were estimated from reference gene primer amplification. The table came from immunoSEQ multiplex PCR; TCRdb's copy has only in-frame clones and leaves some out. The V and J calls and clone size are taken from that table; D and trimming were inferred from the DNA. The sample lists over 95,000 clones; around 85% were seen once.

Sequenced material: peripheral blood. The V gene is TRBV20-1, the J gene TRBJ2-7, with D maybe TRBD2 (6 bases). This receptor was taken from a woman aged 60 to 75 with COVID-19, enrolled during active disease. The CDR3 here is CSASRTTNEQYF. CDR3 sequence (DNA): TGCAGTGCTAGTCGGACTACCAACGAGCAGTACTTC.